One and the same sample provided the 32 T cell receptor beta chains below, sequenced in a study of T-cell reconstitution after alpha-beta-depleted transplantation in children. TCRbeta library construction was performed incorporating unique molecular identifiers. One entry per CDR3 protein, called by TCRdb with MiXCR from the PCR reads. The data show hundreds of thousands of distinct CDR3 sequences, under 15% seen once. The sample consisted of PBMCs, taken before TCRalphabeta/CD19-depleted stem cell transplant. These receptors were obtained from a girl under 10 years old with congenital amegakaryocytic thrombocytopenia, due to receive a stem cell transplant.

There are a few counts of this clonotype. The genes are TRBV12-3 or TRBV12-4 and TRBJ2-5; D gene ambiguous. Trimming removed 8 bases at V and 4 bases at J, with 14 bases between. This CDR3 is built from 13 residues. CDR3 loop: CASALGLGETQYF. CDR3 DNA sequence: TGTGCCAGCGCTCTTGGGTTGGGAGAGACCCAGTACTTC.

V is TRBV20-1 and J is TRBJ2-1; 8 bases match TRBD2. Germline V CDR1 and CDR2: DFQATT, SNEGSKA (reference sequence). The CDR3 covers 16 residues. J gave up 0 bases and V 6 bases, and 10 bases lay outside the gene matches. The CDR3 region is CSARTPGTSSYNEQFF. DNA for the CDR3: TGCAGTGCCCGTACTCCCGGGACTAGCTCCTACAATGAGCAGTTCTTC.

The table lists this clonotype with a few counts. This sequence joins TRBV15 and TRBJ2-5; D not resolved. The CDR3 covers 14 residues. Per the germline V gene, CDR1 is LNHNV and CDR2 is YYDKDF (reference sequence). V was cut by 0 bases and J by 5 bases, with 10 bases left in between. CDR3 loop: CATSRDLIGETQYF. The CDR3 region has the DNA TGTGCCACCAGCAGAGATTTGATAGGGGAGACCCAGTACTTC.

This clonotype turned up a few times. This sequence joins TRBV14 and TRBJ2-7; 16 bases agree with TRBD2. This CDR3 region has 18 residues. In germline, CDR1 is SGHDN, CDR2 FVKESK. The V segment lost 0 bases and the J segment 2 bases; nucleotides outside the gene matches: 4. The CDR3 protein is CASSQDGTSGRAAYEQYF. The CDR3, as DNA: TGTGCCAGCAGCCAAGATGGGACTAGCGGGAGGGCCGCCTACGAGCAGTACTTC.

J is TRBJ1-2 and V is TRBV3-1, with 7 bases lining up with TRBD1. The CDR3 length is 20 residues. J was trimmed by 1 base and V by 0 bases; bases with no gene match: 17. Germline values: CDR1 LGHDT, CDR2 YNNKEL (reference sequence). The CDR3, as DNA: TGTGCCAGCAGCCAAGAGGAAGCTTGGACGGGGCAGGGGGTTAACTATGGCTACACCTTC. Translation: CASSQEEAWTGQGVNYGYTF.

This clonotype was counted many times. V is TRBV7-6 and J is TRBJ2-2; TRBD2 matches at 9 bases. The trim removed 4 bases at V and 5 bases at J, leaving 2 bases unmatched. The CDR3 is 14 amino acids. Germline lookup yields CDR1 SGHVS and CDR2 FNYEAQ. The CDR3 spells CASSSLAGTGELFF. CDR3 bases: TGTGCCAGCAGCTCTCTAGCGGGGACCGGGGAGCTGTTTTTT. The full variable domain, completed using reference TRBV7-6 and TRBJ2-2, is GAGVSQSPRYKVTKRGQDVALRCDPISGHVSLYWYRQALGQGPEFLTYFNYEAQQDKSGLPNDRFSAERPEGSISTLTIQRTEQRDSAMYRCASSSLAGTGELFFGEGSRLTVL.

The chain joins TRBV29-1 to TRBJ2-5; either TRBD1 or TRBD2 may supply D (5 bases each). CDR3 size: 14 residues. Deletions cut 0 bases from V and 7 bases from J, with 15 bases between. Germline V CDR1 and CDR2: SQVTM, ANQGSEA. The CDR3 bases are TGCAGCGTTGAAGATAGAGAGTCAGGGACGACCCAGTACTTC. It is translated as CSVEDRESGTTQYF.

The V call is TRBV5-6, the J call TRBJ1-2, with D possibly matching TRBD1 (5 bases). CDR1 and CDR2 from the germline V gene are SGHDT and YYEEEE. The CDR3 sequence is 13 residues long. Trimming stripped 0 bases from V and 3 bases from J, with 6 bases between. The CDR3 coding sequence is TGTGCCAGCAGCTTGGTACAGGACTATGGCTACACCTTC. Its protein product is CASSLVQDYGYTF.

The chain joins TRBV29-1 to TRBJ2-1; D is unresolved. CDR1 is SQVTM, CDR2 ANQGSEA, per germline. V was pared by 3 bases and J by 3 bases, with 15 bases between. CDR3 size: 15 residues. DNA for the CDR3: TGCAGCGTTGAGGTTGTGGGCAGGAACTACAATGAGCAGTTCTTC. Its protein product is CSVEVVGRNYNEQFF.

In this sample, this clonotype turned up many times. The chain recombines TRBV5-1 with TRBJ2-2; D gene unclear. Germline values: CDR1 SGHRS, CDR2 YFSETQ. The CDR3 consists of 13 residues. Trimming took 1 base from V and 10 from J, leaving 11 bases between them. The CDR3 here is CASSLRPDEELFF. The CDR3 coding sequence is TGCGCCAGCAGCTTGAGGCCGGACGAGGAGCTGTTTTTT.

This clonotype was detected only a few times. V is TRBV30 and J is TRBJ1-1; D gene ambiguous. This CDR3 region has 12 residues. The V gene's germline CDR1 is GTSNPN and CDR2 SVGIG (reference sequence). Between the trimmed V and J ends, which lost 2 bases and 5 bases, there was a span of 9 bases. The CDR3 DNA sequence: TGTGCCTGGAGTTTAGATTCTACTGAAGCTTTCTTT. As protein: CAWSLDSTEAFF.

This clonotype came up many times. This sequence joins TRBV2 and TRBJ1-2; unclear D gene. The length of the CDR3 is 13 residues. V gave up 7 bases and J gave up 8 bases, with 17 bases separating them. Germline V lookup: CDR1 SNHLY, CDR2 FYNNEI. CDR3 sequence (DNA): TGTGCCAGCAACGAGGGCGCCTTGGGAGGCTACACCTTC. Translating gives CASNEGALGGYTF.

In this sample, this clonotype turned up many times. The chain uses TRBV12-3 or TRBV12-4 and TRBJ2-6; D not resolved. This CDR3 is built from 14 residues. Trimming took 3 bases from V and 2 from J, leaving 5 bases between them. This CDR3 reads CASSLFAGANVLTF. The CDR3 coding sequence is TGTGCCAGCAGTTTGTTTGCTGGGGCCAACGTCCTGACTTTC.

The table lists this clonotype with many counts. The CDR3 DNA reads TGTGCCAGCAGTTTTCGCATTAGCGGCCAAGAGACCCAGTACTTC. This translates into CASSFRISGQETQYF. The rearrangement links TRBV12-3 or TRBV12-4 to TRBJ2-5, with D tentatively TRBD2 (6 bases). V was shortened by 3 bases and J by 1 base, with 12 bases between the two germline ends. This CDR3 is built from 15 residues.

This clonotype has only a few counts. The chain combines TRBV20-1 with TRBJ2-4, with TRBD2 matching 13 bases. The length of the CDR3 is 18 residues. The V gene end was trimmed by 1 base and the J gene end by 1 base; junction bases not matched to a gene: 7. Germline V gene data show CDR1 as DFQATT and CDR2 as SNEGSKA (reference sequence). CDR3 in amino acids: CSARVGTSGAGAKNIQYF. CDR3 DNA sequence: TGCAGTGCTAGAGTAGGGACTAGCGGGGCCGGGGCCAAAAACATTCAGTACTTC.

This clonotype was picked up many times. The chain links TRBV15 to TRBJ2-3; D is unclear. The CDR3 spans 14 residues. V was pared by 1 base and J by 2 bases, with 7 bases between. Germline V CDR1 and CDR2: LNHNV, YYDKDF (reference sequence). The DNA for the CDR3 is TGTGCCACCAGCAGAGTTATAGACACAGATACGCAGTATTTT. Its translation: CATSRVIDTDTQYF.

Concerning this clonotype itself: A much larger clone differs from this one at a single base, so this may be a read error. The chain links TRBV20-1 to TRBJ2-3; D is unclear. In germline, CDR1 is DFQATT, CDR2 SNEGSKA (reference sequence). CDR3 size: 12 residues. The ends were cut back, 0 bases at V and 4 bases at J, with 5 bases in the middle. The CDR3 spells CSARDEADTQYF. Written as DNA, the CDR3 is TGCAGTGCTAGAGATGAGGCAGATACGCAGTATTTT.

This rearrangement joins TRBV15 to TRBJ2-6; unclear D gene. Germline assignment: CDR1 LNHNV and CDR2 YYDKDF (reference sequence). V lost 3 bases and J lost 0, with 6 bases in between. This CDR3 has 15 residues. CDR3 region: CATSSITSGANVLTF. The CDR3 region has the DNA TGTGCCACCAGCAGTATAACCTCTGGGGCCAACGTCCTGACTTTC. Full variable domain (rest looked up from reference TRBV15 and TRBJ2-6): DAMVIQNPRYQVTQFGKPVTLSCSQTLNHNVMYWYQQKSSQAPKLLFHYYDKDFNNEADTPDNFQSRRPNTSFCFLDIRSPGLGDTAMYLCATSSITSGANVLTFGAGSRLTVL.

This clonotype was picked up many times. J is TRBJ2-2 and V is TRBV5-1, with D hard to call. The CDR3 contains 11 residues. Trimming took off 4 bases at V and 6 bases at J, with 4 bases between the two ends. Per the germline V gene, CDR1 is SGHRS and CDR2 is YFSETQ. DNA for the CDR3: TGCGCCAGCAGCGAGTCCGGGGAGCTGTTTTTT. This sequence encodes CASSESGELFF.

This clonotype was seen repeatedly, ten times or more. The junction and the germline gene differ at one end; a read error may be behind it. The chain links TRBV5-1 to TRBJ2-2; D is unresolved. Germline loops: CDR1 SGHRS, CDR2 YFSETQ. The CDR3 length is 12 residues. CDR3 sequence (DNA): TGTGCCAGCAGTTTATCTACCGGGGAGCTGTTTTTT. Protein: CASSLSTGELFF.

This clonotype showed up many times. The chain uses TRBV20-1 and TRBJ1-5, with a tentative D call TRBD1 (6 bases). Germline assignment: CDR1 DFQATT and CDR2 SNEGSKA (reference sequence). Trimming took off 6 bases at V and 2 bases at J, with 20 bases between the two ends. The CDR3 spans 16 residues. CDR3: CSAAGTWPRGNQPQHF. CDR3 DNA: TGCAGTGCCGCTGGGACATGGCCTCGGGGCAATCAGCCCCAGCATTTT.

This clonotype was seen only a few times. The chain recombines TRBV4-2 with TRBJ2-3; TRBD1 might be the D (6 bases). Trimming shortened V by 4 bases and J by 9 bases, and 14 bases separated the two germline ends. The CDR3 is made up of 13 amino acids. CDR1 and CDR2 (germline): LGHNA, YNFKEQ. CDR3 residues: CASSPASTGTQYF. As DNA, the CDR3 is TGTGCCAGCAGCCCCGCCTCAACAGGGACGCAGTATTTT.

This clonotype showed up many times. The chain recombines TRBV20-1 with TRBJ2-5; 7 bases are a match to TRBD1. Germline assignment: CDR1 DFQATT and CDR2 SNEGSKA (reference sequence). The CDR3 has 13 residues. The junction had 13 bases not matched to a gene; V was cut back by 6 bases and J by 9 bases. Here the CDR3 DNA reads TGCAGTGCCCATTCCGGACAGGCCCATCCCCAGTACTTC. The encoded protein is CSAHSGQAHPQYF.

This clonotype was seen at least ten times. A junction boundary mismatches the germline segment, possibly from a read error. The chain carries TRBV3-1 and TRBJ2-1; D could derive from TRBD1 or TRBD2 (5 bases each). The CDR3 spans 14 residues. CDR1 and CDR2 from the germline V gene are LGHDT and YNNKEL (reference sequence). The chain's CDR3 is CASSQDQTGRRWNF. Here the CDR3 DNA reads TGTGCCAGCAGCCAAGATCAGACGGGACGGCGTTGGAACTTC.

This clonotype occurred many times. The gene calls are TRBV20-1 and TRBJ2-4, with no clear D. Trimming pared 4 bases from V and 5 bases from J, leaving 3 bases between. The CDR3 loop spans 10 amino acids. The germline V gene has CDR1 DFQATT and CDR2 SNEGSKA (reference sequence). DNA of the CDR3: TGCAGTGCTACAGAAAACATTCAGTACTTC. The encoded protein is CSATENIQYF.

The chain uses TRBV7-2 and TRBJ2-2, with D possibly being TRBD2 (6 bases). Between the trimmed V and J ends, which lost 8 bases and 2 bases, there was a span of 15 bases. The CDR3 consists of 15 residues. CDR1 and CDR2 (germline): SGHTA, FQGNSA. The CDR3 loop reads CASRQRDSNTGELFF. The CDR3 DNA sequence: TGTGCCAGCCGGCAAAGGGACTCTAACACCGGGGAGCTGTTTTTT. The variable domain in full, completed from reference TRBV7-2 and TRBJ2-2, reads GAGVSQSPSNKVTEKGKDVELRCDPISGHTALYWYRQSLGQGLEFLIYFQGNSAPDKSGLPSDRFSAERTGGSVSTLTIQRTQQEDSAVYLCASRQRDSNTGELFFGEGSRLTVL.

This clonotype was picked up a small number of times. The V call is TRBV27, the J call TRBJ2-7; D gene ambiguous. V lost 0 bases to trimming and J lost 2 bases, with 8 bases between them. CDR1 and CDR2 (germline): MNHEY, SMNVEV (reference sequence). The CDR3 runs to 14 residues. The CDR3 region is CASSLSGVAYEQYF. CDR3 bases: TGTGCCAGCAGTTTATCGGGCGTAGCCTACGAGCAGTACTTC.

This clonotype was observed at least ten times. The CDR3 region has the DNA TGTGCCAGCAGTTTTCTCAGGTTCGCTGAAGCTTTCTTT. It yields the protein CASSFLRFAEAFF. The rearrangement links TRBV12-3 or TRBV12-4 to TRBJ1-1; no clear D gene. The CDR3 has 13 residues. The V gene lost 3 bases and the J gene lost 6 bases, with 11 bases spanning the gap.

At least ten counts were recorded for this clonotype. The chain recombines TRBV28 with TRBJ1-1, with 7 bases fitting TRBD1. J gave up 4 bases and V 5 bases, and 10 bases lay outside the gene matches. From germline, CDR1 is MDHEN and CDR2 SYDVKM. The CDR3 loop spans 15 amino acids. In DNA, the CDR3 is TGTGCCAGCAGTCCCTACCCAGGGGGTGGCACTGAAGCTTTCTTT. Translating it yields CASSPYPGGGTEAFF.

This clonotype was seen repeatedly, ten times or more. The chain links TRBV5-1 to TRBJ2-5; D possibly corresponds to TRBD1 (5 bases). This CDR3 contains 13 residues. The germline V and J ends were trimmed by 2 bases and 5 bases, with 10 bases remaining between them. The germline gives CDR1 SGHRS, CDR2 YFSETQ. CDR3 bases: TGCGCCAGCAGCTTAAGGGGCTTTGAGACCCAGTACTTC. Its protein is CASSLRGFETQYF. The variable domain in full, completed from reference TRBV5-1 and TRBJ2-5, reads KAGVTQTPRYLIKTRGQQVTLSCSPISGHRSVSWYQQTPGQGLQFLFEYFSETQRNKGNFPGRFSGRQFSNSRSEMNVSTLELGDSALYLCASSLRGFETQYFGPGTRLLVL.

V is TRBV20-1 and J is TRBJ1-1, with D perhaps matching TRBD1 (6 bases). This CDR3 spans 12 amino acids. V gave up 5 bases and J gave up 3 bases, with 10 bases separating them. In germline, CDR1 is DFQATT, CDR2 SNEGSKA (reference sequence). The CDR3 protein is CSAGQLDTEAFF. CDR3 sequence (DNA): TGCAGTGCTGGACAGTTGGACACTGAAGCTTTCTTT.

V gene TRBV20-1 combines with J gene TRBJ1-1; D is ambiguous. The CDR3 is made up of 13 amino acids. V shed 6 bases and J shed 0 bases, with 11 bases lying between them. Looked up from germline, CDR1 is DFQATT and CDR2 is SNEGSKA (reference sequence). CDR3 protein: CSAPGSLNTEAFF. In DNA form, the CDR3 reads TGCAGTGCACCCGGGAGCCTGAACACTGAAGCTTTCTTT.